These 4 T cell receptor beta chains were all obtained from the same sample, sequenced in a study of cytomegalovirus exposure and HLA in healthy donors. 60 Vbeta and 13 Jbeta primers were used in PCR. The assay was immunoSEQ multiplex PCR, and TCRdb's table has in-frame clones only and misses some. The profile shows approximately 110,000 clones, roughly 77% of them singletons. Input material: PBMCs. The receptors stem from a woman aged 25 to 39 in good health and CMV-seronegative.

The rearrangement uses TRBV19 and TRBJ2-6; 7 nucleotides line up with TRBD1. V lost 5 bases and J lost 0; bases outside the gene matches: 13. This CDR3 is 19 amino acids long. From germline, CDR1 is LNHDA and CDR2 SQIVND (reference sequence). The CDR3 DNA reads TGTGCCAGTAGTCCTCCTTTCGGGACAGTAGCCTCTGGGGCCAACGTCCTGACTTTC. Residues: CASSPPFGTVASGANVLTF.

The chain couples TRBV5-1 to TRBJ2-5; weak D call: TRBD2 (6 bases). Judging by the DNA end, TRBJ2-7 fits better; the J call may be wrong. The CDR3 is 13 residues long. Germline-derived CDR1 and CDR2 are SGHRS and YFSETQ. CDR3 DNA sequence: TGCGCCAGCAGCTTGGAGGGAGGCTACGAGCAGTACTTC. As protein: CASSLEGGYEQYF.

The rearrangement joins TRBV7-8 to TRBJ1-2; TRBD1 might be the D (5 bases). The germline V gene has CDR1 SGHVS and CDR2 FQNEAQ. V lost 1 base to trimming and J lost 0 bases, with 15 bases between them. This CDR3 comprises 17 residues. This CDR3 reads CASSLEGAKPANYGYTF. CDR3 in DNA: TGTGCCAGCAGCTTAGAAGGGGCCAAGCCCGCTAACTATGGCTACACCTTC.

CDR3 region: CASSPGRSLETQYF. The DNA of the CDR3 is TGTGCCAGCAGCCCAGGTCGCTCCTTGGAGACCCAGTACTTC. This chain connects TRBV7-2 to TRBJ2-5; D not certain. The ends were cut back, 5 bases at V and 5 bases at J, with 15 bases in the middle. The CDR3 is 14 amino acids. Per the germline V gene, CDR1 is SGHTA and CDR2 is FQGNSA.